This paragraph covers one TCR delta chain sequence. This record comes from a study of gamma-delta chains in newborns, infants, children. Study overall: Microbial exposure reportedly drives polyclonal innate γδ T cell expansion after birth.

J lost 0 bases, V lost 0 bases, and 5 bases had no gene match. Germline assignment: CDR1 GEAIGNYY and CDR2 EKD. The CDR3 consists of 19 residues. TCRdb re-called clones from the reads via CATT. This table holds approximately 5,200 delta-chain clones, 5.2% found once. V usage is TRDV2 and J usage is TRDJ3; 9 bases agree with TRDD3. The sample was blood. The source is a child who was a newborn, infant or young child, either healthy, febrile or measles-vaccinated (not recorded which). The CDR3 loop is CACDTAGGYPSWDTRQMFF. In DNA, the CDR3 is TGTGCCTGTGACACCGCAGGGGGATACCCCTCCTGGGACACCCGACAGATGTTTTTC.